Listed here are 15 T cell receptor beta chains from one sample, sequenced in a study of OX40 agonist ivuxolimab in advanced cancers. Assay used: immunoSEQ multiplex PCR; TCRdb lists only in-frame clones, some missing. The profile shows around 80,000 clones, more than 70% of them singletons. Sequenced material: CD4+ or CD8+ T cells sorted from blood, taken in a trial of the OX40 agonist ivuxolimab. These receptors all stem from an adult with an advanced solid tumor such as melanoma, head and neck, liver or kidney cancer.

V and J are TRBV7-3 and TRBJ2-5; D is possibly TRBD1 or TRBD2 (6 bases each). This CDR3 is 14 amino acids long. With 5 bases removed from V and 2 bases from J, the gap between germline ends came to 12 bases. The germline CDR1 and CDR2 sequences are SGHTA and FQGTGA. The CDR3, as DNA: TGTGCCAGCAGCCGTCTAGGGGGGCAAGAGACCCAGTACTTC. It encodes CASSRLGGQETQYF.

This clone was detected only once. The J gene is TRBJ1-1, the V gene TRBV29-1; D gene uncertain. The V gene lost 3 bases and the J gene lost 1 base, with 12 bases spanning the gap. Per the germline V gene, CDR1 is SQVTM and CDR2 is ANQGSEA. The CDR3 is made up of 14 amino acids. The CDR3 loop reads CSVEVWSPNTEAFF. CDR3 DNA: TGCAGCGTTGAGGTTTGGTCCCCGAACACTGAAGCTTTCTTT.

This chain links TRBV10-3 with TRBJ2-7, with 11 bases lining up with TRBD2. This CDR3 contains 13 residues. The germline V gene has CDR1 ENHRY and CDR2 SYGVKD. The junction had 3 bases not matched to a gene; V was cut back by 8 bases and J by 3 bases. The CDR3 region has the DNA TGTGCCATCGGTACTAGCGGGGGCTACGAGCAGTACTTC. Protein: CAIGTSGGYEQYF.

The CDR3 bases are TGTGCCAGCAGCAAGCCTGGGACAGGGCGGACCGGGGAGCTGTTTTTT. It codes for CASSKPGTGRTGELFF. The chain recombines TRBV21-1 with TRBJ2-2; the DNA was not used to check the table's D call, TRBD1. TRBV21-1 is a pseudogene. The CDR3 covers 16 residues.

The chain joins TRBV15 to TRBJ2-6; D ambiguous. Trimming left V 0 bases short and J 2 bases short, with 8 bases between. This CDR3 comprises 16 residues. Per germline, CDR1 LNHNV and CDR2 YYDKDF (reference sequence). Here the CDR3 DNA reads TGTGCCACCAGCAGAGATCGGGCTGCTGGGGCCAACGTCCTGACTTTC. Protein product: CATSRDRAAGANVLTF.

V usage is TRBV30 and J usage is TRBJ2-1; TRBD2 matches at 8 bases. The germline gives CDR1 GTSNPN, CDR2 SVGIG (reference sequence). Unmatched junction bases numbered 7, after V lost 4 bases and J lost 2 bases. This CDR3 is 15 amino acids long. CDR3 sequence (DNA): TGTGCCTGGATAGTCGCGGGAGGCCCCTACAATGAGCAGTTCTTC. It codes for CAWIVAGGPYNEQFF.

The rearrangement joins TRBV6-5 to TRBJ1-1; TRBD1 aligns across 9 bases. With V trimmed by 5 bases and J by 13 bases, 11 bases remained unmatched. There are 13 residues in the CDR3. Germline-derived CDR1 and CDR2 are MNHEY and SVGAGI. In DNA form, the CDR3 reads TGTGCCAGCAGTAAGGGACAGGGCTTAAGGGATTTCTTT. Its translation is CASSKGQGLRDFF.

V gene TRBV25-1 combines with J gene TRBJ2-7; D not resolved. Germline V gene sequence: CDR1 MGHDK, CDR2 SYGVNS. The length of the CDR3 is 12 residues. Trimming took off 4 bases at V and 0 bases at J, with 4 bases between the two ends. CDR3 amino acids: CASSGVSYEQYF. CDR3 in DNA: TGTGCCAGCAGTGGAGTCTCCTACGAGCAGTACTTC.

The V call is TRBV6-1, the J call TRBJ1-2, with D uncertain. Germline loops: CDR1 MNHNS, CDR2 SASEGT. This CDR3 spans 13 amino acids. Trimming cost V 3 bases and J 4 bases, with 9 bases left between them. This CDR3 reads CASSDLGSYGYTF. Here the CDR3 DNA reads TGTGCCAGCAGTGATTTGGGTTCCTATGGCTACACCTTC.

With regard to this clone: At one end the junction does not follow the germline gene, possibly because of a read error. This chain connects TRBV5-1 to TRBJ2-7, with D perhaps TRBD2 (5 bases). Germline V gene lookup returns CDR1 SGHRS and CDR2 YFSETQ. The CDR3 is 13 residues long. The chain's CDR3 is CASSLKVEGEQYF. The CDR3 bases are TGTGCCAGCAGCTTGAAGGTTGAGGGCGAGCAGTACTTC.

Here the CDR3 DNA reads TGTGCCAGCAGTTTAATGTTGGGCAGGGACTACGAGCAGTACTTC. Its translation is CASSLMLGRDYEQYF. The V call is TRBV28, the J call TRBJ2-7, with D possibly matching TRBD1 (5 bases). The V gene lost 2 bases and the J gene lost 3 bases, with 14 bases spanning the gap. The germline V gene has CDR1 MDHEN and CDR2 SYDVKM. This CDR3 contains 15 residues.

The chain combines TRBV19 with TRBJ1-1; no clear D. V was clipped by 3 bases and J by 4 bases, with 18 bases between them. This CDR3 contains 16 residues. Germline-derived CDR1 and CDR2 are LNHDA and SQIVND (reference sequence). The CDR3 DNA is TGTGCCAGTAGTATTGGCGGCAGGCCTTGGGGCACTGAAGCTTTCTTT. Translating it yields CASSIGGRPWGTEAFF. Full variable domain (missing parts from reference TRBV19 and TRBJ1-1): DGGITQSPKYLFRKEGQNVTLSCEQNLNHDAMYWYRQDPGQGLRLIYYSQIVNDFQKGDIAEGYSVSREKKESFPLTVTSAQKNPTAFYLCASSIGGRPWGTEAFFGQGTRLTVV.

This chain joins TRBV9 and TRBJ1-6; D unclear. The length of the CDR3 is 15 residues. V was pared by 0 bases and J by 6 bases, with 10 bases between. Germline CDR1 SGDLS, CDR2 YYNGEE. The CDR3 loop reads CASSVEPMINSPLHF. CDR3 nucleotides: TGTGCCAGCAGCGTAGAGCCCATGATTAATTCACCCCTCCACTTT. The full variable domain, its missing parts supplied by reference TRBV9 and TRBJ1-6, is DSGVTQTPKHLITATGQRVTLRCSPRSGDLSVYWYQQSLDQGLQFLIQYYNGEERAKGNILERFSAQQFPDLHSELNLSSLELGDSALYFCASSVEPMINSPLHFGNGTRLTVT.

The V gene is TRBV6-5, the J gene TRBJ2-7; 10 positions agree with TRBD2. The CDR3 loop spans 14 amino acids. Germline V gene lookup returns CDR1 MNHEY and CDR2 SVGAGI. Trimming removed 6 bases from V and 2 bases from J; junction bases left unmatched: 4. CDR3 sequence: CASSRTSGAYEQYF. The CDR3 DNA follows: TGTGCCAGCAGCCGCACTAGCGGGGCCTACGAGCAGTACTTC.

The chain employs TRBV12-5 and TRBJ2-1; D is tentatively TRBD1 or TRBD2 (5 bases each). The germline gives CDR1 LGHNT, CDR2 FRNRAP. The CDR3 contains 16 residues. Trimming took off 5 bases at V and 0 bases at J, with 14 bases between the two ends. CDR3 in DNA: TGTGCTAGTGGTCCTGGGACCTCCGGCTCCTACAATGAGCAGTTCTTC. Translation gives CASGPGTSGSYNEQFF.